This TCR beta chain was profiled in a study of T cell repertoires in cytomegalovirus infection. Whole-study context: Epitope selection comprised recently identified HLA-C-restricted CMV epitopes and well-studied HLA-B-restricted CMV epitopes. Both a matching HLA type and CMV infection were indicated by public TCR beta signatures. Findings and limits, study-wide: HLA-C-restricted CMV clonotypes gave the most frequent clonotype in two of eight donors. Carriers of CMV plus the relevant HLA were identified by cumulative public TCR beta family frequency.

The V end was cut by 7 bases, the J end by 5 bases, with 15 bases between. This CDR3 is built from 14 residues. Germline CDR1 SGHNT, CDR2 YYREEE (reference sequence). The sample holds a few counts of this clonotype. Its target is unknown. MiXCR, applied by TCRdb to the reads, yields one record per CDR3 protein. Altogether some 920,000 distinct CDR3 sequences are present, approximately 32% being singletons, with the ten largest covering about an eighth. The sequence came from a human donor in good health (CMV status not recorded). Some clones in this sample may be carry-over from other donors' samples. This sequence joins TRBV5-4 and TRBJ2-2; D remains unclear. Specimen: cultured CD8+ T cells from PBMCs, collected from culture after CMV antigen stimulation. The CDR3 sequence: CASLEGMSTGELFF. Written as DNA, the CDR3 is TGTGCCAGCCTCGAAGGGATGTCAACCGGGGAGCTGTTTTTT.